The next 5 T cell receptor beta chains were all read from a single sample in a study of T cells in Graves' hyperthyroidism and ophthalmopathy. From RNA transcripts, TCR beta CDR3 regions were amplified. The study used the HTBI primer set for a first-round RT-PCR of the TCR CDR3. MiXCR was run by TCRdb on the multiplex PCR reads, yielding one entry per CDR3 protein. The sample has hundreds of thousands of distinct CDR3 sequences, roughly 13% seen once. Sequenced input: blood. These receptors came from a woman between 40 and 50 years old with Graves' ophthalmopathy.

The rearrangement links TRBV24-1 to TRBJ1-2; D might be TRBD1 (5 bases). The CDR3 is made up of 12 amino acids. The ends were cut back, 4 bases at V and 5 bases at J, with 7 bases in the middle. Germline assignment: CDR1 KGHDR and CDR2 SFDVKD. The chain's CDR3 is CATSEGEYGYTF. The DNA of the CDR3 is TGTGCCACCAGTGAGGGGGAGTATGGCTACACCTTC.

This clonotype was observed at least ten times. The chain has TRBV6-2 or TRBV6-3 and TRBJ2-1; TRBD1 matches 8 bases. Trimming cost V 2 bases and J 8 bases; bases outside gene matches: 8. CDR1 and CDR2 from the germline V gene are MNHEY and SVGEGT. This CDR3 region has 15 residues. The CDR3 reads CASSYGGQGWDEQFF. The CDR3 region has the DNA TGTGCCAGCAGTTACGGCGGACAGGGTTGGGATGAGCAGTTCTTC.

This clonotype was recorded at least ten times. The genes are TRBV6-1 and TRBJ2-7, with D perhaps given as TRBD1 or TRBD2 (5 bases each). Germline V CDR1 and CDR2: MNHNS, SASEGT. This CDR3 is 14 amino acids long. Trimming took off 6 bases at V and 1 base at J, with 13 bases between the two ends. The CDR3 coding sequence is TGTGCCAGCAGCCGGGACGGCCTGTCCTACGAGCAGTACTTC. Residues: CASSRDGLSYEQYF.

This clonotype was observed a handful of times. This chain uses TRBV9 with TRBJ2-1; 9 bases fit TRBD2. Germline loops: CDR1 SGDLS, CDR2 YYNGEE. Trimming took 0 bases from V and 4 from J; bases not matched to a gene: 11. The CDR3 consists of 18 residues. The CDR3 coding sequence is TGTGCCAGCAGCGTAGTTGCGAGCGGGGGGAATAATTACAATGAGCAGTTCTTC. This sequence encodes CASSVVASGGNNYNEQFF.

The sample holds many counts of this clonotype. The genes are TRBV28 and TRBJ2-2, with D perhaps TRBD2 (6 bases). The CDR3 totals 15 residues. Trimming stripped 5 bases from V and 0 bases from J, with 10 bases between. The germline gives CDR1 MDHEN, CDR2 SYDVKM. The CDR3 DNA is TGTGCCAGCAGTCAGGGAGGCGCGAACACCGGGGAGCTGTTTTTT. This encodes CASSQGGANTGELFF.